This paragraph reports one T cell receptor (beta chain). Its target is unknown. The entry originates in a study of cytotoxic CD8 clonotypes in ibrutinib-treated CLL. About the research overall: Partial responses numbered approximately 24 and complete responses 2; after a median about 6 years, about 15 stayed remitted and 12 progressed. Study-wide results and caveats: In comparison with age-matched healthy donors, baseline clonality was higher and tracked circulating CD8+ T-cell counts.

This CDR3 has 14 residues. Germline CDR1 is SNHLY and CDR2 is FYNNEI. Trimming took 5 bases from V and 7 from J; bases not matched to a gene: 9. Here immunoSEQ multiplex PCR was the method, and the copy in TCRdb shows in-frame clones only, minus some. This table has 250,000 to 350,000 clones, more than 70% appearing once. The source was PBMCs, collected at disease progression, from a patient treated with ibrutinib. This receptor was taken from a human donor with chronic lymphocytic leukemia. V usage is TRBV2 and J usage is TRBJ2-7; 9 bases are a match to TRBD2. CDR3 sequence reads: CASSRLAGFGEQYF. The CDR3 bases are TGTGCCAGCAGTCGGCTAGCGGGGTTCGGTGAGCAGTACTTC.